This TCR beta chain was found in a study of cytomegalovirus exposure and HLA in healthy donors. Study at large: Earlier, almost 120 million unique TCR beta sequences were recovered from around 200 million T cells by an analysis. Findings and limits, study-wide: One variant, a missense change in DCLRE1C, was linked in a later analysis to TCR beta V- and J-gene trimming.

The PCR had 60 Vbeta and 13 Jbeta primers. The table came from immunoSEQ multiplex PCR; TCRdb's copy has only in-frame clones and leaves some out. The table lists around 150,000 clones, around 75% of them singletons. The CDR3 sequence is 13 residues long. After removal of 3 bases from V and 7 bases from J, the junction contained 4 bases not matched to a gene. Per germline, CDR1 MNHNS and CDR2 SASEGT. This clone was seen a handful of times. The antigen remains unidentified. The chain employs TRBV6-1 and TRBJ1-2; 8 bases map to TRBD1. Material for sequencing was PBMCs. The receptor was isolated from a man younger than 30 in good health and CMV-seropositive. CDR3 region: CASSEDRDCGYTF. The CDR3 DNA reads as TGTGCCAGCAGTGAGGACAGGGACTGTGGCTACACCTTC.